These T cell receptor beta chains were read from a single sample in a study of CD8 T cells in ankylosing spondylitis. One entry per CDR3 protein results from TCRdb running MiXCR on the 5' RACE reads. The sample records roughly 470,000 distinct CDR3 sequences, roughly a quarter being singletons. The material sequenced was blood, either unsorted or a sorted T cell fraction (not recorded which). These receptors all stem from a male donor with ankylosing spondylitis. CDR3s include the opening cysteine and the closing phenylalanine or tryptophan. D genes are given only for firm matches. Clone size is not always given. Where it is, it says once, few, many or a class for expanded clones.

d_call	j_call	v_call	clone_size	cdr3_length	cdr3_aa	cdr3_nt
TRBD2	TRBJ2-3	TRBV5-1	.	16	CASSSLTSGSTDTQYF	TGCGCCAGCAGCTCGCTAACTAGCGGGAGCACAGATACGCAGTATTTT
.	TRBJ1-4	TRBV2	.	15	CASRTSGGANEKLFF	TGTGCCAGCAGGACGTCAGGAGGGGCTAATGAAAAACTGTTTTTT
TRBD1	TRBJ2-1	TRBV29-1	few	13	CSVGWDRGNEQFF	TGCAGCGTTGGGTGGGACAGGGGCAATGAGCAGTTCTTC
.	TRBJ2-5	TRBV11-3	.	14	CASSLFAGLETQYF	TGTGCCAGCAGCTTGTTTGCGGGCCTAGAGACCCAGTACTTC
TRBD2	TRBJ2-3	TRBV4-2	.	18	CASSPELAGGPSTDTQYF	TGTGCCAGCAGCCCCGAACTAGCGGGAGGGCCAAGCACAGATACGCAGTATTTT
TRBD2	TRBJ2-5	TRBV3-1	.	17	CASSQDRGTSLQETQYF	TGTGCCAGCAGCCAAGATCGAGGGACTAGCCTCCAAGAGACCCAGTACTTC
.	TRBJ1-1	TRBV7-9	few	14	CASSSLTGNTEAFF	TGTGCCAGCAGCTCACTCACAGGTAACACTGAAGCTTTCTTT
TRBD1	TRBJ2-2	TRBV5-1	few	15	CASSSKTGDTGELFF	TGCGCCAGCAGCAGCAAAACAGGGGACACCGGGGAGCTGTTTTTT
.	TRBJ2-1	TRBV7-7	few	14	CASSLGLGGSEQFF	TGTGCCAGCAGCTTAGGGTTGGGGGGCAGTGAGCAGTTCTTC
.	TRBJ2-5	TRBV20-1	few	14	CSVRRGGTQETQYF	TGCAGTGTTCGAAGAGGTGGTACACAAGAGACCCAGTACTTC
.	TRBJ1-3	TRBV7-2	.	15	CASSATNRAGNTIYF	TGTGCCAGCAGCGCCACTAACAGGGCTGGAAACACCATATATTTT
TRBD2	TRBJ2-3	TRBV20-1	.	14	CSARGRAGTDTQYF	TGCAGTGCTCGGGGGAGGGCCGGTACAGATACGCAGTATTTT
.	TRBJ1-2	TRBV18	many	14	CASSPEGANYGYTF	TGTGCCAGCTCACCCGAAGGGGCTAACTATGGCTACACCTTC
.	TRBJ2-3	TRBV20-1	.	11	CSARTTDTQYF	TGCAGTGCTAGAACCACAGATACGCAGTATTTT
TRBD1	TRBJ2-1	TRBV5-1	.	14	CASSPTGSVVEQFF	TGCGCCAGCAGTCCGACAGGGTCGGTCGTTGAGCAGTTCTTC
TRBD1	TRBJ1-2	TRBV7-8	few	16	CASSSQYRGADYGYTF	TGTGCCAGCAGCTCGCAATACAGGGGGGCAGACTATGGCTACACCTTC
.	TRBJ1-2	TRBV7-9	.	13	CASSLVPDYGYTF	TGTGCCAGCAGCTTAGTCCCAGACTATGGCTACACCTTC
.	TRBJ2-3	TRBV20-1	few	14	CSARLGGITDTQYF	TGCAGTGCTAGATTAGGCGGGATCACAGATACGCAGTATTTT
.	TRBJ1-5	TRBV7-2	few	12	CASSLTQGPQHF	TGTGCCAGCAGCTTGACGCAAGGGCCCCAGCATTTT
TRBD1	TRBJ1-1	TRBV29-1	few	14	CSVALTGGGTEAFF	TGCAGCGTTGCCCTGACAGGGGGAGGCACTGAAGCTTTCTTT
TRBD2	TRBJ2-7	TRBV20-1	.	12	CSPLAGVSEQYF	TGCAGCCCACTAGCGGGAGTTAGCGAGCAGTACTTC
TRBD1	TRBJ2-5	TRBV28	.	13	CASRTGGQETQYF	TGTGCCAGCAGGACAGGGGGCCAAGAGACCCAGTACTTC
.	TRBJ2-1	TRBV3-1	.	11	CASSQVYEQFF	TGTGCCAGCAGCCAAGTCTATGAGCAGTTCTTC
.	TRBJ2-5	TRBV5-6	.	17	CASSPWWGLGTQETQYF	TGTGCCAGCAGCCCCTGGTGGGGCCTGGGAACTCAAGAGACCCAGTACTTC
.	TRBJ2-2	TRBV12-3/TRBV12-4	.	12	CASSRGGLSLFF	TGTGCCAGTTCCCGAGGGGGGTTATCGCTGTTTTTT
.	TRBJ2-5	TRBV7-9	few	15	CASSRRDTLQETQYF	TGTGCCAGCAGCCGCCGGGACACACTCCAAGAGACCCAGTACTTC
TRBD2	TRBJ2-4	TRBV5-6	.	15	CASSFLAGGGGIQYF	TGTGCCAGCAGCTTTCTAGCGGGAGGTGGTGGCATTCAGTACTTC
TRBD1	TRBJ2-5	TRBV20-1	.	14	CSASSDRGQETQYF	TGCAGTGCTTCATCGGACAGGGGGCAAGAGACCCAGTACTTC
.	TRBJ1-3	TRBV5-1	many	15	CASSRTVNSGNTIYF	TGCGCCAGCAGCCGGACAGTCAACTCTGGAAACACCATATATTTT
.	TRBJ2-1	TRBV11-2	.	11	CASSLGETRFF	TGTGCCAGCAGCTTAGGAGAAACGCGGTTCTTC
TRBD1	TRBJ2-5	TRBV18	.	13	CASERGQRETQYF	TGTGCCAGCGAAAGGGGACAGAGGGAGACCCAGTACTTC
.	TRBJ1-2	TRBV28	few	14	CASSLDPNIYGYTF	TGTGCCAGCAGTTTGGATCCAAACATTTATGGCTACACCTTC
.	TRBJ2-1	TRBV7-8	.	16	CASSGTRLAGGVEQFF	TGTGCCAGCAGCGGAACCAGACTAGCTGGGGGCGTTGAGCAGTTCTTC
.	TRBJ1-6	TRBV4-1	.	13	CASTDSYNSPLHF	TGCGCCAGCACCGACTCCTATAATTCACCCCTCCACTTT
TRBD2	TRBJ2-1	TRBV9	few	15	CASSAYSGGDNEQFF	TGTGCCAGCAGCGCCTACAGCGGGGGGGACAATGAGCAGTTCTTC
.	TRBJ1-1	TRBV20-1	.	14	CSAGGGPPGTEAFF	TGCAGTGCTGGCGGGGGACCCCCGGGCACTGAAGCTTTCTTT
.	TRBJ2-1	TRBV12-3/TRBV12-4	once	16	CASSLGGVGYYNEQFF	TGTGCCAGCAGTTTAGGGGGGGTAGGGTATTACAATGAGCAGTTCTTC
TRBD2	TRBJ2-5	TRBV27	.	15	CASSPLAGVSETQYF	TGTGCCAGCAGTCCACTAGCGGGAGTGTCAGAGACCCAGTACTTC
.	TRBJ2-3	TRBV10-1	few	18	CASSESSLGVPSTDTQYF	TGCGCCAGCAGTGAGTCGAGTCTCGGCGTTCCTAGCACAGATACGCAGTATTTT
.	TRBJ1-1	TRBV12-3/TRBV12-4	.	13	CASSFHSKTEAFF	TGTGCCAGCAGTTTTCACAGTAAGACTGAAGCTTTCTTT
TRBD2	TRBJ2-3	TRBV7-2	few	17	CASSHPGLAGGTDTQYF	TGTGCCAGCAGCCACCCAGGACTAGCGGGAGGTACAGATACGCAGTATTTT
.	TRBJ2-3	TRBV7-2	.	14	CASSQRGDADTQYF	TGTGCCAGCAGCCAGAGGGGGGATGCAGATACGCAGTATTTT
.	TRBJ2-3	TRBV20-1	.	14	CSARDFHLTDTQYF	TGCAGTGCTAGAGATTTCCACCTCACAGATACGCAGTATTTT
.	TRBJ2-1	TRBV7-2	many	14	CASSLMWSHNEQFF	TGTGCCAGCAGCTTAATGTGGTCCCACAATGAGCAGTTCTTC
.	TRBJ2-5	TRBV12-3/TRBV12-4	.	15	CASSLGRGVVETQYF	TGTGCCAGCAGTCTGGGACGAGGGGTTGTGGAGACCCAGTACTTC
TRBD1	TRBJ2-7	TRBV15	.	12	CAAGTGDFEQYF	TGTGCCGCCGGGACAGGGGATTTCGAGCAGTACTTC
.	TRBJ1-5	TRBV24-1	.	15	CATSDSLTGNQPQHF	TGTGCCACCAGTGATTCCCTAACGGGCAATCAGCCCCAGCATTTT
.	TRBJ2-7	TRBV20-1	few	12	CSARGQGRKQYF	TGCAGTGCTAGAGGCCAGGGGCGAAAGCAGTACTTC
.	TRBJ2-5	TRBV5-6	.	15	CASSSPTRLEGTQYF	TGTGCCAGCAGCTCTCCGACTAGACTGGAAGGGACCCAGTACTTC
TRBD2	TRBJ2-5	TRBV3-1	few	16	CASSQGFLAGVMTQYF	TGTGCCAGCAGCCAAGGGTTTCTAGCGGGAGTGATGACCCAGTACTTC
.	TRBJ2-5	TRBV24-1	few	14	CATSDLYRGETQYF	TGTGCCACCAGTGATTTGTACCGCGGAGAGACCCAGTACTTC
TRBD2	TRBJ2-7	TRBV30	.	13	CAWGGLAAYEQYF	TGTGCCTGGGGTGGACTAGCGGCCTACGAGCAGTACTTC
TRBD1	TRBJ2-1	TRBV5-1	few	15	CASSARQGAGNEQFF	TGCGCCAGCAGCGCACGACAGGGGGCTGGTAATGAGCAGTTCTTC